This entry features one TCR beta chain sequence. This specimen belongs to a study of blood T cell repertoires in COVID-19. Study at large: Spain, Italy and the United States supplied samples that represented acute and convalescent COVID-19. In each case, the material was cDNA or gDNA derived from T cells, B-cell-depleted T cells, or PBMCs.

In the original workflow: The authors estimated nucleated cell counts from reference gene primer amplification. Assay used: immunoSEQ multiplex PCR; TCRdb lists only in-frame clones, some missing. From that table come the V and J calls and clone size; the DNA was used to work out D and trimming. The sample has around 95,000 clones, 81% seen once; the top ten hold about 10%. V was cut by 0 bases and J by 11 bases, with 11 bases left in between. The CDR3 spans 13 residues. The germline gives CDR1 LNHNV, CDR2 YYDKDF (reference sequence). V gene TRBV15 combines with J gene TRBJ1-5; no reliable D call. The receptor comes from an elderly woman with acute or convalescent COVID-19. The sequenced material came from peripheral blood. Here the CDR3 reads CATSREINVAQHF. CDR3 DNA: TGTGCCACCAGCAGAGAAATTAACGTAGCCCAGCATTTT. Supplemented by reference TRBV15 and TRBJ1-5, the full variable domain reads DAMVIQNPRYQVTQFGKPVTLSCSQTLNHNVMYWYQQKSSQAPKLLFHYYDKDFNNEADTPDNFQSRRPNTSFCFLDIRSPGLGDTAMYLCATSREINVAQHFGDGTRLSIL.